Listed here are 23 T cell receptor beta chains from one sample, sequenced in a study of T cell responses to AZD1222 COVID-19 vaccine. Some clones are missing from TCRdb's copy, which holds only in-frame ones; the method was immunoSEQ multiplex PCR. The sample contains 95,000 or so clones, roughly 89% of which appear only once. The specimen comprised peripheral blood, sampled on day 0 of AZD1222 vaccination. These receptors came from an adult in good health.

The chain uses TRBV2 and TRBJ2-1; 8 bases fit TRBD2. The CDR3 spans 16 residues. CDR1 is SNHLY, CDR2 FYNNEI, per germline. Trimming removed 6 bases from V and 2 bases from J; junction bases left unmatched: 9. In DNA, the CDR3 is TGTGCCAGCAGGACCCTAGCGGGCGAAACCTACAATGAGCAGTTCTTC. Protein: CASRTLAGETYNEQFF.

This chain links TRBV12-5 with TRBJ1-4; D is uncertain. Trimming cost V 4 bases and J 7 bases, with 22 bases left between them. Germline CDR1 is LGHNT and CDR2 is FRNRAP. The CDR3 has 17 amino acids. CDR3 sequence reads: CASGSLTPTFSGEKLFF. The DNA of the CDR3 is TGTGCTAGTGGTTCGCTAACCCCTACATTTAGCGGTGAAAAACTGTTTTTT.

This chain's CDR3 is CASSSTGSLVGYTF. The DNA for the CDR3 is TGTGCCAGCAGTTCGACAGGGAGCCTGGTAGGCTACACCTTC. The V call is TRBV27, the J call TRBJ1-2; 7 positions agree with TRBD1. CDR3 size: 14 residues. Germline V gene lookup returns CDR1 MNHEY and CDR2 SMNVEV (reference sequence). Losses at the gene ends were 4 bases for V and 8 bases for J; bases not matched to a gene: 10.

V is TRBV6-2 or TRBV6-3 and J is TRBJ2-3; 14 nucleotides align to TRBD2. The trim removed 2 bases at V and 5 bases at J, leaving 6 bases unmatched. There are 17 residues in the CDR3. Per germline, CDR1 MNHEY and CDR2 SVGEGT. CDR3 DNA sequence: TGTGCCAGCAGTTACCTTGGACTAGCGGGGGGCATAGATACGCAGTATTTT. Protein sequence: CASSYLGLAGGIDTQYF.

CDR3 sequence reads: CASSSQTGTTDTQYF. DNA for the CDR3: TGTGCCAGCAGTTCCCAGACGGGGACGACAGATACGCAGTATTTT. V gene TRBV6-2 or TRBV6-3 combines with J gene TRBJ2-3; D is perhaps TRBD1 or TRBD2 (5 bases each). The CDR3 spans 15 residues. V shed 4 bases and J shed 3 bases, with 14 bases lying between them. In germline, CDR1 is MNHEY, CDR2 SVGEGT.

The chain links TRBV6-1 to TRBJ2-1, with D unresolved. With 1 base removed from V and 6 bases from J, the gap between germline ends came to 7 bases. CDR3 length: 13 amino acids. Germline values: CDR1 MNHNS, CDR2 SASEGT. This chain's CDR3 is CASSEDVVNEQFF. CDR3 nucleotides: TGTGCCAGCAGTGAAGACGTGGTCAATGAGCAGTTCTTC.

The chain uses TRBV5-1 and TRBJ2-5; 8 bases match TRBD1. The germline gives CDR1 SGHRS, CDR2 YFSETQ. CDR3 length: 14 amino acids. V shed 3 bases, J shed 5 bases, and the junction held 6 bases outside the gene matches. CDR3 DNA sequence: TGCGCCAGCAGCTCGTCGACAGGGGAGGAGACCCAGTACTTC. Its protein product is CASSSSTGEETQYF.

The chain uses TRBV7-9 and TRBJ1-3, with a weak D call TRBD1 (6 bases). The V end lost 4 bases, the J end lost 8 bases, and 15 bases lay between the germline ends. The CDR3 has 14 amino acids. Germline V CDR1 and CDR2: SEHNR, FQNEAQ (reference sequence). CDR3 sequence reads: CASSSPGHRDTIYF. The CDR3 DNA sequence: TGTGCCAGCAGCTCCCCCGGCCACAGGGACACCATATATTTT.

The chain has TRBV19 and TRBJ1-2, with 8 bases aligning to TRBD1. Trimming removed 6 bases from V and 6 bases from J; junction bases left unmatched: 6. CDR1 is LNHDA, CDR2 SQIVND, per germline (reference sequence). This CDR3 has 13 residues. The CDR3 loop reads CASRQGGSHGYTF. The DNA of the CDR3 is TGTGCCAGTAGACAGGGGGGATCGCATGGCTACACCTTC.

V is TRBV20-1 and J is TRBJ2-6; D not resolved. Germline V gene lookup returns CDR1 DFQATT and CDR2 SNEGSKA (reference sequence). The V end was cut by 3 bases, the J end by 0 bases, with 3 bases between. The CDR3 consists of 13 residues. CDR3 DNA: TGCAGTGCTAGTAGCTCTGGGGCCAACGTCCTGACTTTC. Its translation: CSASSSGANVLTF.

This chain connects TRBV28 to TRBJ1-5; D not certain. The CDR3 contains 12 residues. The V gene's germline CDR1 is MDHEN and CDR2 SYDVKM. V was pared by 1 base and J by 6 bases, with 4 bases between. This CDR3 is CASSLFGQPQHF. The CDR3 region has the DNA TGTGCCAGCAGTTTATTTGGTCAGCCCCAGCATTTT. Variable domain in full (rest from reference TRBV28 and TRBJ1-5): DVKVTQSSRYLVKRTGEKVFLECVQDMDHENMFWYRQDPGLGLRLIYFSYDVKMKEKGDIPEGYSVSREKKERFSLILESASTNQTSMYLCASSLFGQPQHFGDGTRLSIL.

This clone occurred once. The chain uses TRBV19 and TRBJ2-1; weak D call: TRBD2 (6 bases). CDR3 size: 15 residues. The germline CDR1 and CDR2 sequences are LNHDA and SQIVND (reference sequence). V gave up 1 base and J gave up 3 bases, with 10 bases separating them. The CDR3 protein is CASSIVAGHYNEQFF. The DNA of the CDR3 is TGTGCCAGTAGTATAGTGGCGGGGCACTACAATGAGCAGTTCTTC.

This clone was counted a single time. This chain's CDR3 is CASSQVPGQGGREKLFF. CDR3 nucleotide sequence: TGTGCCAGCAGCCAAGTCCCGGGACAGGGTGGTCGGGAAAAACTGTTTTTT. The chain uses TRBV3-1 (or the pseudogene TRBV3-2) and TRBJ1-4; 9 positions match TRBD1. The V segment lost 1 base and the J segment 8 bases; nucleotides outside the gene matches: 11. The CDR3 is 17 residues long. Germline V gene sequence: CDR1 LGHDT, CDR2 YNNKEL (reference sequence).

This clone was seen a single time. The chain uses TRBV19 and TRBJ1-1, with D perhaps matching TRBD1 (5 bases). V lost 5 bases and J 7 bases, leaving 14 bases between the germline ends. There are 13 residues in the CDR3. Germline V gene sequence: CDR1 LNHDA, CDR2 SQIVND (reference sequence). The CDR3 nucleotides are TGTGCCAGTAGTTTTTCCGGGACGGATGAAGCTTTCTTT. As protein: CASSFSGTDEAFF.

V gene TRBV2 combines with J gene TRBJ2-7; D is unclear. Germline V gene data show CDR1 as SNHLY and CDR2 as FYNNEI. The V gene lost 6 bases and the J gene lost 6 bases, with 6 bases spanning the gap. The CDR3 length is 10 residues. The CDR3 nucleotides read TGTGCCAGCAGAAAAGGCGAGCAGTACTTC. Its translation: CASRKGEQYF.

V gene TRBV3-1 (or the pseudogene TRBV3-2) combines with J gene TRBJ2-7, with TRBD1 matching 8 bases. Germline assignment: CDR1 LGHDT and CDR2 YNNKEL (reference sequence). V lost 4 bases to trimming and J lost 3 bases; unmatched junction nucleotides: 5. The CDR3 totals 14 residues. The chain's CDR3 is CASSPPGTGYEQYF. The DNA of the CDR3 is TGTGCCAGCAGCCCTCCCGGGACAGGCTACGAGCAGTACTTC.

The rearrangement joins TRBV12-5 to TRBJ2-7; D unclear. Trimming left V 1 base short and J 0 bases short, with 13 bases between. Germline V gene lookup returns CDR1 LGHNT and CDR2 FRNRAP. This CDR3 is 16 amino acids long. The chain's CDR3 is CASGLAEPGSSYEQYF. DNA of the CDR3: TGTGCTAGTGGTTTGGCCGAGCCAGGAAGCTCCTACGAGCAGTACTTC.

J is TRBJ1-2 and V is TRBV28; possible D gene TRBD1, 5 bases. This CDR3 contains 12 residues. From germline, CDR1 is MDHEN and CDR2 SYDVKM. Trimming removed 2 bases from V and 4 bases from J, with 5 bases in between. The CDR3 is CASSLRGYGYTF. The DNA for the CDR3 is TGTGCCAGCAGTTTAAGGGGCTATGGCTACACCTTC.

This clone has a single count. The rearrangement uses TRBV13 and TRBJ2-1, with 9 bases that match TRBD2. Germline CDR1 and CDR2: PRHDT and FYEKMQ (reference sequence). The CDR3 has 15 amino acids. The V gene end was trimmed by 1 base and the J gene end by 2 bases; junction bases not matched to a gene: 0. Here the CDR3 reads CASSLVAGAYNEQFF. For the CDR3, the DNA is TGTGCCAGCAGCTTAGTAGCGGGGGCCTACAATGAGCAGTTCTTC.

This chain joins TRBV6-5 and TRBJ2-4, with D perhaps assigned TRBD1 or TRBD2 (6 bases each). Germline V CDR1 and CDR2: MNHEY, SVGAGI. This CDR3 spans 15 amino acids. Trimming shortened V by 8 bases and J by 9 bases, and 23 bases separated the two germline ends. The CDR3 DNA reads as TGTGCCAGCCAGGGATCGGGGTGGGGGGCCGTCATTCAGTACTTC. This codes for CASQGSGWGAVIQYF.

Comments on this clone: No DNA is shown, since the ends of the CDR3 on it are uncertain; the CDR3 is the one TCRdb lists. V and J are TRBV20-1 and TRBJ1-1. The length of the CDR3 is 12 amino acids, counting both ends. The germline CDR1 and CDR2 sequences are DFQATT and SNEGSKA (reference sequence). The CDR3 sequence: CSASEVGRGSFF.

The V and J genes are TRBV7-9 and TRBJ2-2; D may be TRBD2 (5 bases). Trimming took 6 bases from V and 0 from J, leaving 11 bases between them. Per the germline V gene, CDR1 is SEHNR and CDR2 is FQNEAQ (reference sequence). This CDR3 has 15 residues. In DNA form, the CDR3 reads TGTGCCAGCAGGTCAACTAGTCCGAACACCGGGGAGCTGTTTTTT. Translating gives CASRSTSPNTGELFF.

V usage is TRBV11-2 and J usage is TRBJ1-5; D unresolved. The V gene lost 5 bases and the J gene lost 5 bases, with 16 bases spanning the gap. This CDR3 has 15 residues. The germline V gene has CDR1 SGHAT and CDR2 FQNNGV. In DNA, the CDR3 is TGTGCCAGCAGCGCTACTCAATCCGTCGATCAGCCCCAGCATTTT. Amino acid sequence: CASSATQSVDQPQHF.